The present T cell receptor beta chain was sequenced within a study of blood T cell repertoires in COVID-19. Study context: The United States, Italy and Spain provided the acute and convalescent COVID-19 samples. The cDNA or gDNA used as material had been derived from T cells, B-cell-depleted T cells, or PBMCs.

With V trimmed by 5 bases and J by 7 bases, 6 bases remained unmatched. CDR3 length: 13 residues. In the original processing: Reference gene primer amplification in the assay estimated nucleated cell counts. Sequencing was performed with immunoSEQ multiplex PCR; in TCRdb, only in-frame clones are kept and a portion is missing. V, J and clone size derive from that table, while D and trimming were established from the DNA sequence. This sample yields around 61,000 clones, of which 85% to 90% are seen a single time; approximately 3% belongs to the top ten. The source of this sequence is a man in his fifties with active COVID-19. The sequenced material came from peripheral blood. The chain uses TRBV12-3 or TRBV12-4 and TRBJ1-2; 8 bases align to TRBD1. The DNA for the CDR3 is TGTGCCAGCAGTCCAGGGGGCGTACGTGGCTACACCTTC. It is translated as CASSPGGVRGYTF.